This TCR beta chain was retrieved from a study of monozygotic twins with inflammatory bowel disease. Study results and limitations: People with IBD had fewer clonotypes in common with others than healthy twins did, especially with disease activity.

As for this clonotype: The antigen is unknown.

The length of the CDR3 is 13 residues. Germline V gene sequence: CDR1 MNHEY, CDR2 SMNVEV (reference sequence). TCRdb reprocessed the 5' RACE reads, keeping one entry per CDR3 protein, no DNA. The sample includes around 410,000 distinct CDR3 sequences. This sequence originates from a human donor with ulcerative colitis or Crohn's disease, or a healthy co-twin of an affected twin (not recorded which). The source material was blood. The chain is built from TRBV27 and TRBJ1-1; TCRdb's assignment of TRBD1 cannot be checked, as there is no DNA. CDR3: CASSPRESTEAFF.